This T cell receptor beta chain was observed in a study of beta chain features in type 1 diabetes. Sequencing targeted expressed TCRB transcripts, as all isolated RNA had been reverse transcribed. Clones were read by immunoSEQ multiplex PCR, and TCRdb kept only the in-frame ones, dropping some. Here the sample spans around 330,000 clones, approximately 11% being singletons. The V and J ends lost 6 bases and 4 bases, in that order; junction bases with no gene match: 6. Germline V gene lookup returns CDR1 MDHEN and CDR2 SYDVKM. The CDR3 totals 14 residues. This clone has more than one count but fewer than ten. Sorting that relied on CD45RO/CCR7/CD25/CD127/CD95/CD27 yielded CD4+ naive, central memory, regulatory and stem cell-like memory cells.

This sequence joins TRBV28 and TRBJ1-2; 9 bases map to TRBD1. The receptor's source is a woman in her 30s in good health. Sequenced: naive CD4+ T cells from blood. DNA for the CDR3: TGTGCCAGCAGCACAGGGGGCGCGGGCTATGGCTACACCTTC. Translating it yields CASSTGGAGYGYTF.